This T cell receptor beta chain was documented in a study of cytomegalovirus exposure and HLA in healthy donors. On this clone itself: Its antigen is not identified.

CDR3 length: 18 amino acids. Germline values: CDR1 SEHNR, CDR2 FQNEAQ (reference sequence). With 1 base removed from V and 0 bases from J, the gap between germline ends came to 18 bases. PCR employed 60 Vbeta and 13 Jbeta primers. Some clones are missing from TCRdb's copy, which holds only in-frame ones; the method was immunoSEQ multiplex PCR. Here the sample spans fewer than 140,000 clones, roughly four fifths being singletons. Study outcomes and limitations: Indistinguishable V segments, including TRBV6-2 and TRBV6-3, were excluded. There were several of the most significant clusters that appeared linked to common viral pathogens in a later analysis. Accounts indicate the classifier identified cytomegalovirus status with strong specificity and sensitivity.

Material: PBMCs. The TCR originated in a man in his fifties in good health and CMV-seronegative. The rearrangement joins TRBV7-9 to TRBJ1-1; unclear D gene. CDR3 nucleotide sequence: TGTGCCAGCAGCTTAGTTAAACAATTAGCGTCTTTGAACACTGAAGCTTTCTTT. Encoded protein: CASSLVKQLASLNTEAFF.